What follows are 10 T cell receptor beta chains derived from one specimen sequenced in a study of T cell repertoires in cytomegalovirus infection. TCRdb itself ran the reads through MiXCR, one entry per CDR3 protein. The sample has approximately 97,000 distinct CDR3 sequences, more than 15% seen once. The source material was PBMCs. Receptor source: a human donor in good health (CMV status not recorded). Some clones in this sample may be carry-over from other donors' samples.

This clonotype has more than one count but fewer than ten. V gene TRBV18 combines with J gene TRBJ2-7; 8 nucleotides match TRBD1. J was trimmed by 2 bases and V by 2 bases; bases with no gene match: 5. Germline V gene lookup returns CDR1 KGHSH and CDR2 LQKENI. CDR3 length equals 15 residues. The CDR3 DNA reads as TGTGCCAGCTCACCAAGGGGACAGGCAACCTACGAGCAGTACTTC. Its translation is CASSPRGQATYEQYF.

The sample holds a few counts of this clonotype. V and J are TRBV5-5 and TRBJ2-2; 8 bases are a match to TRBD1. From germline, CDR1 is SGHKS and CDR2 YYEKEE (reference sequence). Germline trimming cut 0 bases from V and 2 bases from J; bases unmatched to any gene: 6. The CDR3 covers 17 residues. This CDR3 reads CASSLVRDRRNTGELFF. For the CDR3, the DNA is TGTGCCAGCAGCTTGGTACGGGACAGGAGAAACACCGGGGAGCTGTTTTTT.

V usage is TRBV7-6 and J usage is TRBJ1-3; D not certain. The CDR3 runs 14 residues. The germline gives CDR1 SGHVS, CDR2 FNYEAQ. With 5 bases removed from V and 0 bases from J, the gap between germline ends came to 8 bases. The CDR3 here is CASSVSLSGNTIYF. The CDR3 DNA reads as TGTGCCAGCAGCGTGAGCCTCTCTGGAAACACCATATATTTT.

CDR3 amino acids: CSVTQGVETQYF. CDR3 in DNA: TGCAGCGTTACACAGGGGGTAGAGACCCAGTACTTC. The chain combines TRBV29-1 with TRBJ2-5, with 8 bases identical to TRBD1. V was clipped by 5 bases and J by 4 bases; unmatched bases: 3. The CDR3 contains 12 residues. CDR1 is SQVTM, CDR2 ANQGSEA, per germline.

This clonotype was seen a few times. The J gene is TRBJ1-2, the V gene TRBV9; the match to TRBD1 covers 9 bases. The CDR3 runs to 17 residues. Germline values: CDR1 SGDLS, CDR2 YYNGEE. With V trimmed by 4 bases and J by 0 bases, 10 bases remained unmatched. The CDR3 region is CASSPRDRVHSNYGYTF. The CDR3 DNA reads as TGTGCCAGCAGCCCCCGGGACAGGGTTCATTCTAACTATGGCTACACCTTC. The complete variable domain, with remaining parts taken from reference TRBV9 and TRBJ1-2, reads DSGVTQTPKHLITATGQRVTLRCSPRSGDLSVYWYQQSLDQGLQFLIQYYNGEERAKGNILERFSAQQFPDLHSELNLSSLELGDSALYFCASSPRDRVHSNYGYTFGSGTRLTVV.

A few counts support this clonotype. The V and J genes are TRBV5-4 and TRBJ2-7; a weak D match, TRBD1 (6 bases). The CDR3 spans 13 residues. V gave up 5 bases and J gave up 1 base, with 10 bases separating them. Germline CDR1 SGHNT, CDR2 YYREEE (reference sequence). CDR3 loop: CASRPGDSYEQYF. Written as DNA, the CDR3 is TGTGCCAGCAGGCCAGGGGATTCCTACGAGCAGTACTTC.

The rearrangement links TRBV12-3 or TRBV12-4 to TRBJ1-3; the D is unclear. CDR3 length: 16 amino acids. Deletions cut 6 bases from V and 0 bases from J, with 15 bases between. The CDR3, as DNA: TGTGCCAGCAGCCGCCCCTCCTGGCCCTCTGGAAACACCATATATTTT. Residues: CASSRPSWPSGNTIYF.

This clonotype occurred many times. The rearrangement joins TRBV7-9 to TRBJ2-3; 9 nucleotides line up with TRBD2. Germline CDR1 is SEHNR and CDR2 is FQNEAQ (reference sequence). The trim removed 5 bases at V and 4 bases at J, leaving 7 bases unmatched. The length of the CDR3 is 15 residues. The CDR3 nucleotides are TGTGCCAGCAGCCCCGGGACTAGCTCTGCAGATACGCAGTATTTT. The encoded protein is CASSPGTSSADTQYF.

The rearrangement uses TRBV11-2 and TRBJ2-7; D uncertain. Trimming took off 5 bases at V and 2 bases at J, with 10 bases between the two ends. The CDR3 extends over 13 amino acids. Germline values: CDR1 SGHAT, CDR2 FQNNGV. The CDR3 nucleotides read TGTGCCAGCAGCGGGCTGATTACCTACGAGCAGTACTTC. Protein sequence: CASSGLITYEQYF.

This clonotype was found a few times. The genes are TRBV20-1 and TRBJ2-1; 15 nucleotides agree with TRBD2. V was clipped by 0 bases and J by 9 bases; unmatched bases: 6. Germline V gene sequence: CDR1 DFQATT, CDR2 SNEGSKA (reference sequence). This CDR3 is built from 16 residues. CDR3 sequence (DNA): TGCAGTGCTAGAGATGCGGGACTAGCGGGGGGAGGTGAGCAGTTCTTC. Its protein is CSARDAGLAGGGEQFF.